One and the same sample provided the 28 T cell receptor beta chains below, sequenced in a study of OX40 agonist ivuxolimab in advanced cancers. Sequencing used immunoSEQ multiplex PCR; TCRdb keeps in-frame clones, though not all of them. The sample includes around 100,000 clones, around 89% of them seen just once. Sample: CD4+ or CD8+ T cells sorted from blood, taken in a trial of the OX40 agonist ivuxolimab. The receptors were gathered from an adult with an advanced solid tumor such as melanoma, head and neck, liver or kidney cancer.

The V call is TRBV6-5, the J call TRBJ2-1; 7 bases are a match to TRBD2. CDR3 size: 16 residues. V shed 4 bases, J shed 6 bases, and the junction held 12 bases outside the gene matches. Per germline, CDR1 MNHEY and CDR2 SVGAGI. As DNA, the CDR3 is TGTGCCAGCAGTTCCCCCCGCAGGTCTAGCGGCAATGAGCAGTTCTTC. Amino acids: CASSSPRRSSGNEQFF.

The genes are TRBV5-1 and TRBJ2-7; possible D gene TRBD2, 6 bases. Between the trimmed V and J ends, which lost 4 bases and 1 base, there was a span of 18 bases. CDR1 SGHRS and CDR2 YFSETQ come from the germline V gene. The CDR3 has 16 residues. The CDR3 DNA sequence: TGCGCCAGCAGCCTGGGAGGTGGGAGTAGTTCCTACGAGCAGTACTTC. This translates into CASSLGGGSSSYEQYF.

The rearrangement joins TRBV7-3 to TRBJ1-5; 8 bases match TRBD1. The junction had 5 bases not matched to a gene; V was cut back by 6 bases and J by 7 bases. CDR1 is SGHTA, CDR2 FQGTGA, per germline. The CDR3 loop spans 13 amino acids. In nucleotides, the CDR3 is TGTGCCAGCAGTCAGGGGGCAGGCCAGCCCCAGCATTTT. It is translated as CASSQGAGQPQHF. Based on the CDR3 plus reference TRBV7-3 and TRBJ1-5, the full variable domain is GAGVSQTPSNKVTEKGKYVELRCDPISGHTALYWYRQSLGQGPEFLIYFQGTGAADDSGLPNDRFFAVRPEGSVSTLKIQRTERGDSAVYLCASSQGAGQPQHFGDGTRLSIL.

This chain links TRBV10-3 with TRBJ2-5, with D possibly matching TRBD1 (6 bases). The germline V gene has CDR1 ENHRY and CDR2 SYGVKD. V lost 5 bases to trimming and J lost 9 bases, with 19 bases between them. The CDR3 is 14 residues long. CDR3 region: CAISYDRTLKAQYF. The CDR3 region has the DNA TGTGCCATCAGTTACGACAGGACGCTAAAGGCCCAGTACTTC.

The gene calls are TRBV9 and TRBJ2-1, with unresolved D. Trimming stripped 3 bases from V and 9 bases from J, with 19 bases between. The CDR3 spans 15 residues. Germline assignment: CDR1 SGDLS and CDR2 YYNGEE. The CDR3 sequence is CASSAGLGSASEQFF. In DNA, the CDR3 is TGTGCCAGCAGCGCCGGGCTGGGCTCGGCTTCTGAGCAGTTCTTC.

The chain recombines TRBV21-1 with TRBJ2-3; the table assigns TRBD2, which was not confirmed against the DNA. TRBV21-1 is a documented pseudogene. The CDR3 runs to 16 residues. CDR3 sequence (DNA): TGTGCCAGCAGCAACATAGCGGGAGAGGGAACAGATACGCAGTATTTT. Its protein product is CASSNIAGEGTDTQYF.

CDR3 amino acids: CASSIGTGVVTDIQYF. CDR3 nucleotides: TGTGCCAGTAGTATAGGCACAGGGGTTGTGACAGACATTCAGTACTTC. The V gene is TRBV19, the J gene TRBJ2-4, with 7 bases identical to TRBD1. Germline V CDR1 and CDR2: LNHDA, SQIVND (reference sequence). After removal of 1 base from V and 8 bases from J, the junction contained 11 bases not matched to a gene. This CDR3 has 16 amino acids. Full variable domain (remainder filled in from reference TRBV19 and TRBJ2-4): DGGITQSPKYLFRKEGQNVTLSCEQNLNHDAMYWYRQDPGQGLRLIYYSQIVNDFQKGDIAEGYSVSREKKESFPLTVTSAQKNPTAFYLCASSIGTGVVTDIQYFGAGTRLSVL.

The chain recombines TRBV7-9 with TRBJ2-1; no clear D gene. Germline CDR1 SEHNR, CDR2 FQNEAQ (reference sequence). V lost 6 bases and J lost 0, with 15 bases in between. CDR3 length: 16 residues. As DNA, the CDR3 is TGTGCCAGCAGTCCCCTGGGCCTGAGCTCCTACAATGAGCAGTTCTTC. It translates to CASSPLGLSSYNEQFF.

The table lists this clone with a count of one. The rearrangement joins TRBV2 to TRBJ2-6; weak D call: TRBD2 (5 bases). V gave up 2 bases and J gave up 0 bases, with 14 bases separating them. This CDR3 has 18 residues. Germline lookup yields CDR1 SNHLY and CDR2 FYNNEI. CDR3 DNA sequence: TGTGCCAGCAGTGAAACGGTTCGGGGTGTCTCTGGGGCCAACGTCCTGACTTTC. The encoded protein is CASSETVRGVSGANVLTF.

This clone was counted only a few times. Within the sample, other DNA sequences also encode this same CDR3. J is TRBJ1-1 and V is TRBV5-1; 7 bases match TRBD1. The CDR3 sequence is 13 residues long. Per germline, CDR1 SGHRS and CDR2 YFSETQ. V was clipped by 4 bases and J by 1 base; unmatched bases: 1. Here the CDR3 reads CASSRQGNTEAFF. CDR3 DNA: TGCGCCAGCAGCAGACAGGGGAACACTGAAGCTTTCTTT.

The chain carries TRBV7-8 and TRBJ2-1; TRBD1 matches 8 bases. The CDR3 length is 16 residues. The germline CDR1 and CDR2 sequences are SGHVS and FQNEAQ. Losses at the gene ends were 5 bases for V and 3 bases for J; bases not matched to a gene: 9. CDR3 region: CASSHRAGQGYNEQFF. The CDR3 DNA sequence: TGTGCCAGCAGCCATCGCGCAGGACAGGGCTACAATGAGCAGTTCTTC.

This clone was observed a few times. The rearrangement links TRBV7-3 to TRBJ1-2; a possible D gene is TRBD1 (6 bases). V shed 5 bases and J shed 3 bases, with 16 bases lying between them. Germline V gene sequence: CDR1 SGHTA, CDR2 FQGTGA. The CDR3 has 15 amino acids. The CDR3 loop is CASSPAEGEDYGYTF. The CDR3, as DNA: TGTGCCAGCAGCCCCGCCGAGGGGGAGGACTATGGCTACACCTTC.

In this sample, this clone turned up a few times. The rearrangement joins TRBV2 to TRBJ2-7, with D perhaps TRBD2 (6 bases). CDR1 is SNHLY, CDR2 FYNNEI, per germline. This CDR3 is 14 amino acids long. The V gene lost 1 base and the J gene lost 2 bases, with 9 bases spanning the gap. Here the CDR3 reads CASSEVRGPYEQYF. The CDR3 bases are TGTGCCAGCAGTGAAGTGCGGGGACCCTACGAGCAGTACTTC.

V usage is TRBV4-2 and J usage is TRBJ2-6, with D unclear. The germline V gene encodes CDR1 LGHNA and CDR2 YNFKEQ. The V gene lost 7 bases and the J gene lost 0 bases, with 19 bases spanning the gap. This CDR3 has 18 amino acids. The chain's CDR3 is CASTLLGGFVSGANVLTF. The CDR3 bases are TGTGCCAGCACGCTTCTCGGCGGCTTCGTCTCTGGGGCCAACGTCCTGACTTTC.

V usage is TRBV19 and J usage is TRBJ1-2, with no clear D. This CDR3 is 15 amino acids long. With 5 bases removed from V and 8 bases from J, the gap between germline ends came to 21 bases. Looked up from germline, CDR1 is LNHDA and CDR2 is SQIVND (reference sequence). The CDR3 spells CASSDSKRWTLGYTF. The CDR3 DNA reads as TGTGCCAGTAGTGACTCCAAGCGCTGGACGTTGGGCTACACCTTC. Using reference TRBV19 and TRBJ1-2 for the parts outside the CDR3, the full variable domain is DGGITQSPKYLFRKEGQNVTLSCEQNLNHDAMYWYRQDPGQGLRLIYYSQIVNDFQKGDIAEGYSVSREKKESFPLTVTSAQKNPTAFYLCASSDSKRWTLGYTFGSGTRLTVV.

The CDR3 protein is CASRGLSYEQYF. The CDR3 nucleotides are TGTGCCAGCAGGGGGCTCTCCTACGAGCAGTACTTC. V usage is TRBV7-3 and J usage is TRBJ2-7, with a tentative D call TRBD1 (5 bases). Per the germline V gene, CDR1 is SGHTA and CDR2 is FQGTGA. V shed 6 bases and J shed 0 bases, with 6 bases lying between them. This CDR3 is 12 amino acids long.

This clone was counted a few times. The genes are TRBV7-3 and TRBJ1-1; 9 positions agree with TRBD1. Trimming took 5 bases from V and 5 from J; bases not matched to a gene: 3. The length of the CDR3 is 13 residues. CDR1 is SGHTA and CDR2 is FQGTGA in the germline V gene. CDR3 region: CASSRDRATEAFF. The DNA of the CDR3 is TGTGCCAGCAGCCGGGACAGGGCTACTGAAGCTTTCTTT.

The chain joins TRBV30 to TRBJ1-6; D uncertain. V was cut by 5 bases and J by 4 bases, with 15 bases left in between. The germline V gene has CDR1 GTSNPN and CDR2 SVGIG (reference sequence). There are 15 residues in the CDR3. The CDR3 is CAWGRRANYNSPLHF. The DNA of the CDR3 is TGTGCCTGGGGTAGGCGGGCGAATTATAATTCACCCCTCCACTTT.

The chain couples TRBV25-1 to TRBJ1-3; weak D call: TRBD1 (5 bases). V lost 0 bases and J lost 3, with 9 bases in between. Per germline, CDR1 MGHDK and CDR2 SYGVNS. This CDR3 is built from 15 residues. CDR3 bases: TGTGCCAGCAGTGAATATCAGGGTCGTGGAAACACCATATATTTT. The encoded protein is CASSEYQGRGNTIYF.

The chain uses TRBV6-4 and TRBJ2-7; TRBD2 agrees at 9 bases. The length of the CDR3 is 14 residues. Germline V CDR1 and CDR2: MRHNA, SNTAGT. With 5 bases clipped from V and 7 bases from J, the junction kept 9 bases outside the gene matches. In nucleotides, the CDR3 is TGTGCCAGCAGTATGTTAGCGGGAGCACGGGAGCAGTACTTC. Its translation is CASSMLAGAREQYF.

The chain employs TRBV5-1 and TRBJ2-1; TRBD2 aligns across 8 bases. CDR1 and CDR2 (germline): SGHRS, YFSETQ. This CDR3 comprises 15 residues. The junction had 4 bases not matched to a gene; V was cut back by 0 bases and J by 5 bases. The CDR3 loop reads CASSLGVAGHNEQFF. CDR3 DNA: TGCGCCAGCAGCTTGGGGGTAGCGGGGCACAATGAGCAGTTCTTC.

CDR3 nucleotides: TGTGCCAGCAGCTTCCCGGACAGTTATGGCTACACCTTC. Its protein is CASSFPDSYGYTF. The chain joins TRBV5-4 to TRBJ1-2; a possible D gene is TRBD1 (6 bases). Trimming cost V 2 bases and J 5 bases, with 10 bases left between them. The CDR3 consists of 13 residues. Germline V gene data show CDR1 as SGHNT and CDR2 as YYREEE (reference sequence).

The gene calls are TRBV11-3 and TRBJ2-1; either TRBD1 or TRBD2 may supply D (6 bases each). The CDR3 is made up of 14 amino acids. The germline V gene has CDR1 SGHNT and CDR2 YENEEA. V was pared by 1 base and J by 5 bases, with 9 bases between. The DNA for the CDR3 is TGTGCCAGCAGCTTAGGGGGGGCCAACAATGAGCAGTTCTTC. The encoded protein is CASSLGGANNEQFF.

CDR3 coding DNA: TGTGCCAGTAGTATGGTGGGAGGGAATAGCAATCAGCCCCAGCATTTT. Translating gives CASSMVGGNSNQPQHF. The chain links TRBV19 to TRBJ1-5; D gene unclear. Trimming removed 3 bases from V and 0 bases from J, with 12 bases in between. Germline V gene lookup returns CDR1 LNHDA and CDR2 SQIVND (reference sequence). CDR3 length: 16 amino acids.

The chain combines TRBV28 with TRBJ2-7, with D possibly called TRBD1 or TRBD2 (5 bases each). V gave up 8 bases and J gave up 5 bases, with 16 bases separating them. CDR3 length: 13 amino acids. Germline-derived CDR1 and CDR2 are MDHEN and SYDVKM. The CDR3 region has the DNA TGTGCCAGCGTTGCGTGGGGGTCCCACGAGCAGTACTTC. This translates into CASVAWGSHEQYF. Full variable domain (rest looked up from reference TRBV28 and TRBJ2-7): DVKVTQSSRYLVKRTGEKVFLECVQDMDHENMFWYRQDPGLGLRLIYFSYDVKMKEKGDIPEGYSVSREKKERFSLILESASTNQTSMYLCASVAWGSHEQYFGPGTRLTVT.

The J gene is TRBJ2-6, the V gene TRBV5-8, with TRBD1 matching 8 bases. Germline loops: CDR1 SGHTS, CDR2 YDEGEE. The V and J ends lost 5 bases and 0 bases, in that order; junction bases with no gene match: 4. This CDR3 is 16 amino acids long. CDR3 coding DNA: TGTGCCAGCAGACCGGACAGGGCCTCTGGGGCCAACGTCCTGACTTTC. This gives the protein CASRPDRASGANVLTF.

The chain is built from TRBV5-6 and TRBJ2-1, with D possibly matching TRBD2 (7 bases). Trimming took off 4 bases at V and 7 bases at J, with 18 bases between the two ends. This CDR3 spans 15 amino acids. CDR1 and CDR2 (germline): SGHDT, YYEEEE. CDR3 amino acids: CASSTAGGRINEQFF. In nucleotides, the CDR3 is TGTGCCAGCAGCACGGCCGGGGGGCGTATTAATGAGCAGTTCTTC.

This clone appeared a few times. The V call is TRBV18, the J call TRBJ1-2, with TRBD1 identical over 7 bases. CDR1 is KGHSH and CDR2 is LQKENI in the germline V gene. V lost 3 bases and J lost 5; bases outside the gene matches: 6. This CDR3 region has 14 residues. CDR3 sequence reads: CASSPEDRRYGYTF. DNA of the CDR3: TGTGCCAGCTCACCCGAGGACAGGCGGTATGGCTACACCTTC. Full variable domain (remainder filled in from reference TRBV18 and TRBJ1-2): NAGVMQNPRHLVRRRGQEARLRCSPMKGHSHVYWYRQLPEEGLKFMVYLQKENIIDESGMPKERFSAEFPKEGPSILRIQQVVRGDSAAYFCASSPEDRRYGYTFGSGTRLTVV.